This T cell receptor (beta chain) was obtained from a study of blood T cells in healthy people across ages. The CDR3 totals 12 residues. The V gene's germline CDR1 is KGHSH and CDR2 LQKENI. The second PCR ran roughly 7 to 11 cycles with a sample-barcoded 5' primer and J-beta primers. Using its own MiXCR run on the 5' RACE reads, TCRdb lists one record per CDR3 protein. Here the sample spans roughly 1,800,000 distinct CDR3 sequences, around half being singletons. The chain uses TRBV18 and TRBJ2-5, with D perhaps matching TRBD1 (5 bases). The J call may be wrong; the DNA end is better matched by TRBJ2-7. The receptor was derived from a woman aged 35 to 49 in good health. Sequencing was carried out using blood. This CDR3 is CASSIRAGEQYF. The CDR3 region has the DNA TGTGCCAGCTCAATCAGGGCCGGCGAGCAGTACTTC.